This T cell receptor (beta chain) was obtained from a study of T-cell reconstitution after alpha-beta-depleted transplantation in children. Regarding the study as a whole: Alpha-beta T cells about two months after transplant reportedly derived from several hundred expanded graft clones.

From germline, CDR1 is MNHEY and CDR2 SVGAGI. CDR3 size: 16 residues. V was cut by 8 bases and J by 1 base, with 17 bases left in between. Comment on this clonotype: Its target is unknown.

Researchers prepared the TCRbeta library using unique molecular identifiers, the study reports. TCRdb re-analysed the PCR reads in MiXCR, keeping a single row per CDR3 protein. The sample lists approximately 270,000 distinct CDR3 sequences; under 30% were seen once. This specimen was PBMCs, mostly from graft donor cells, taken 360 days after TCRalphabeta/CD19-depleted stem cell transplant. The receptor was derived from a female patient aged 2-9 years who had a stem cell transplant for congenital amegakaryocytic thrombocytopenia, so the T cells may come from the graft donor. This sequence joins TRBV6-5 and TRBJ2-2, with D perhaps TRBD1 (5 bases). The CDR3: CASDTHHDRNTGELFF. CDR3 in DNA: TGTGCCAGCGATACTCACCACGACAGGAACACCGGGGAGCTGTTTTTT.